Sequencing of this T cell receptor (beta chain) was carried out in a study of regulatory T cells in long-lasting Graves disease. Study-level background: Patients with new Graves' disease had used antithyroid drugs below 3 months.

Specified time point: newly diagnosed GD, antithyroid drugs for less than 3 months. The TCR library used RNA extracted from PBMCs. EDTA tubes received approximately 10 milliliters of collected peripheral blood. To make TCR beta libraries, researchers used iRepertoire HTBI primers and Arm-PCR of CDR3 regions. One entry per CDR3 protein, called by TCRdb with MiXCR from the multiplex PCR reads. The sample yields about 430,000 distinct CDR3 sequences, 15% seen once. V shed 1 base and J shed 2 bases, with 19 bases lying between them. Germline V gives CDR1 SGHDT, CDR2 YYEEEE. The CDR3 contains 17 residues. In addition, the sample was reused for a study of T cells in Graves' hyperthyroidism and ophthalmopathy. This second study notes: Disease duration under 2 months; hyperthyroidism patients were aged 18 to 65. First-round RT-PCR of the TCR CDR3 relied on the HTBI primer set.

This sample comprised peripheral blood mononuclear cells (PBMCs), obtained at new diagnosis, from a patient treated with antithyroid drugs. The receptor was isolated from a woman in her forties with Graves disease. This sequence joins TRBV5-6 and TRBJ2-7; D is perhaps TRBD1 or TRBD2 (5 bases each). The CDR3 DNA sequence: TGTGCCAGCAGCTTGAGATTAAAGGGACCCCTGGCCTACGAGCAGTACTTC. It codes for CASSLRLKGPLAYEQYF. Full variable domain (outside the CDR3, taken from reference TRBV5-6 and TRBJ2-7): DAGVTQSPTHLIKTRGQQVTLRCSPKSGHDTVSWYQQALGQGPQFIFQYYEEEERQRGNFPDRFSGHQFPNYSSELNVNALLLGDSALYLCASSLRLKGPLAYEQYFGPGTRLTVT.